This TCR beta chain was captured by sequencing in a study of blood T cell repertoires in COVID-19. Unmatched junction bases numbered 17, after V lost 3 bases and J lost 7 bases. From germline, CDR1 is SGHDN and CDR2 FVKESK. The CDR3 is made up of 18 amino acids. TCRdb's table, derived via immunoSEQ multiplex PCR, lists solely in-frame clones and lacks some. The table has some 99,000 clones, 60% to 85% seen once. The source is a human donor in a cohort sampled during active or convalescent COVID-19. The sample consisted of peripheral blood. V is TRBV14 and J is TRBJ2-1; 8 bases line up with TRBD2. CDR3 sequence: CASSHLRLAFRNWNEQFF. CDR3 nucleotide sequence: TGTGCCAGCAGCCATCTTAGACTAGCGTTCCGCAACTGGAATGAGCAGTTCTTC.